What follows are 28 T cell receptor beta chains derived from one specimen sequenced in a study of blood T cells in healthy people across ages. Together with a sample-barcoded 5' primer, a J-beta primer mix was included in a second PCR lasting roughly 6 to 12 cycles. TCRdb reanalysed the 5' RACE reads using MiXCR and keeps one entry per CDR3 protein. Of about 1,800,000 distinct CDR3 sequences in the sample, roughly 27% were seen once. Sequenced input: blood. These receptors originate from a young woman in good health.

CDR3 in amino acids: CASSLGTIQISYEQYF. The CDR3 DNA is TGTGCCAGCAGTTTGGGCACAATACAGATCTCCTACGAGCAGTACTTC. The rearrangement uses TRBV27 and TRBJ2-7, with unresolved D. Trimming pared 3 bases from V and 0 bases from J, leaving 15 bases between. This CDR3 contains 16 residues. From germline, CDR1 is MNHEY and CDR2 SMNVEV (reference sequence).

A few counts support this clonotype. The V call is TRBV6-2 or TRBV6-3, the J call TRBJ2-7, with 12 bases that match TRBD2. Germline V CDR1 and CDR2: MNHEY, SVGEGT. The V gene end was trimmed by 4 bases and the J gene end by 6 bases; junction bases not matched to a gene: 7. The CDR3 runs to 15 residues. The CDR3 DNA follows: TGTGCCAGCAGTTCACTAGCGGGAGGAGCCAGCGAGCAGTACTTC. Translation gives CASSSLAGGASEQYF.

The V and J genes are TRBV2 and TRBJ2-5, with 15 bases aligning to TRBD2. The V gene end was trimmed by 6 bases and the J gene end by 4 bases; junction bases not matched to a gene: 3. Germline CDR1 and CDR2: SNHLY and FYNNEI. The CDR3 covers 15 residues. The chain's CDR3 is CASRWTSGRGETQYF. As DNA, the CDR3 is TGTGCCAGCAGATGGACTAGCGGGAGGGGAGAGACCCAGTACTTC.

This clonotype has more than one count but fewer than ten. CDR3 coding DNA: TGTGCCAGCAGCGACGGACAGGACGGCGAGCAGTACTTC. The encoded protein is CASSDGQDGEQYF. V is TRBV7-9 and J is TRBJ2-7; 7 positions agree with TRBD1. With V trimmed by 5 bases and J by 6 bases, 7 bases remained unmatched. There are 13 residues in the CDR3. The V gene's germline CDR1 is SEHNR and CDR2 FQNEAQ (reference sequence).

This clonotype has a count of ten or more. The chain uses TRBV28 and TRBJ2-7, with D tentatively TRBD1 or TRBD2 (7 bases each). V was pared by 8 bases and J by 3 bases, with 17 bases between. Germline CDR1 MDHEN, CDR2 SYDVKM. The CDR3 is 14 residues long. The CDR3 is CASSGGAGSYEQYF. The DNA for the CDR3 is TGTGCCAGCTCAGGGGGGGCGGGAAGCTACGAGCAGTACTTC. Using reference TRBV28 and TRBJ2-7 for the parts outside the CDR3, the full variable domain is DVKVTQSSRYLVKRTGEKVFLECVQDMDHENMFWYRQDPGLGLRLIYFSYDVKMKEKGDIPEGYSVSREKKERFSLILESASTNQTSMYLCASSGGAGSYEQYFGPGTRLTVT.

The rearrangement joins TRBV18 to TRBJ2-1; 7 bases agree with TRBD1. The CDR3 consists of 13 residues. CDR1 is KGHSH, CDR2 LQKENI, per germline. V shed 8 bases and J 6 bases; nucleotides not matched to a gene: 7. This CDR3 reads CASQQGRGNEQFF. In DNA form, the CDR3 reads TGTGCCAGCCAACAGGGGCGCGGCAATGAGCAGTTCTTC.

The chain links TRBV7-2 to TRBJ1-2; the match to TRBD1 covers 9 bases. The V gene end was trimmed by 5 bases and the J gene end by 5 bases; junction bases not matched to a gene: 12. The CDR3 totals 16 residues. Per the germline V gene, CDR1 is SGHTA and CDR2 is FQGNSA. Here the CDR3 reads CASSLLGTGSLYGYTF. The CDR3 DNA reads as TGTGCCAGCAGCCTTTTGGGGACAGGGTCACTATATGGCTACACCTTC.

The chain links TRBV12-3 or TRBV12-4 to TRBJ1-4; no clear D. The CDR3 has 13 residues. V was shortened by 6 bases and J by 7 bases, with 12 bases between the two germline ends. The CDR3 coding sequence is TGTGCCAGCAGCCCGCTTGGAGTTGAAAAACTGTTTTTT. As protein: CASSPLGVEKLFF.

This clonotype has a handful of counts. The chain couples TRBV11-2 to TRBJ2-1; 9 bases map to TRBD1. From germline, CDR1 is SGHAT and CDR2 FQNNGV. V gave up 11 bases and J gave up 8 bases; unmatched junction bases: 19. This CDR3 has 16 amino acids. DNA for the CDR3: TGTGCCGGCAACTCCCGCCTACAGGGGGCAAGAGATGAGCAGTTCTTC. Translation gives CAGNSRLQGARDEQFF. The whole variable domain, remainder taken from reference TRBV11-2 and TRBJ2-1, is EAGVAQSPRYKIIEKRQSVAFWCNPISGHATLYWYQQILGQGPKLLIQFQNNGVVDDSQLPKDRFSAERLKGVDSTLKIQPAKLEDSAVYLCAGNSRLQGARDEQFFGPGTRLTVL.

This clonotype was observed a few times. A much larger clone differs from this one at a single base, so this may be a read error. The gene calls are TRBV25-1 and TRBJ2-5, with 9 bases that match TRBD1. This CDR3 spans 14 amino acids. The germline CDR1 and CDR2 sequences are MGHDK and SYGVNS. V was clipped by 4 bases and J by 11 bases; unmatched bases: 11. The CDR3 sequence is CASSGDRDIDEQYF. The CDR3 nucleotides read TGTGCCAGCAGTGGGGACAGGGATATCGATGAGCAGTACTTC.

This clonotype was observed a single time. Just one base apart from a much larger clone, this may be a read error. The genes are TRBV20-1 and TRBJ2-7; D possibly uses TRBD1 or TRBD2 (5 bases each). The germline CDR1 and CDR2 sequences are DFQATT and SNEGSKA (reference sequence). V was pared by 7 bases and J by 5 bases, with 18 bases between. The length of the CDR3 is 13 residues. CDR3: CSGPGTTGHEQYF. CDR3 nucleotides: TGCAGTGGCCCCGGGACCACCGGCCACGAGCAGTACTTC.

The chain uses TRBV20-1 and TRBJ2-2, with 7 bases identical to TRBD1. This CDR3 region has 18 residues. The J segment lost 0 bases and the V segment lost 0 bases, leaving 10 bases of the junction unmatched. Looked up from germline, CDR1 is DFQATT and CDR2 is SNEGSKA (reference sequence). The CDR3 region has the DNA TGCAGTGCTAGAGATCACGGGACAGCTAATACGAACACCGGGGAGCTGTTTTTT. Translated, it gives CSARDHGTANTNTGELFF.

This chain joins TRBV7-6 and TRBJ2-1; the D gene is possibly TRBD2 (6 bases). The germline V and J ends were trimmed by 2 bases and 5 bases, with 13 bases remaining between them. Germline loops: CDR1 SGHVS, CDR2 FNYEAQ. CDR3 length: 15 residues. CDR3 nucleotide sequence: TGTGCCAGCAGCTTACGTAGCGGACCTAACAATGAGCAGTTCTTC. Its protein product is CASSLRSGPNNEQFF.

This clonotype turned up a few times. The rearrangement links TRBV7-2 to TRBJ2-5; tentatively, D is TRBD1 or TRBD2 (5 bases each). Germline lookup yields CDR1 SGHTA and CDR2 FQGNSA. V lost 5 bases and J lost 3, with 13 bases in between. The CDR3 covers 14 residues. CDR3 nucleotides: TGTGCCAGCAGCCGAGGGGTATTCAAAGAGACCCAGTACTTC. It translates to CASSRGVFKETQYF.

The CDR3 DNA is TGCGCCAGCAGCTTGGCCAAGGGAACCTACGAGCAGTACTTC. Its protein product is CASSLAKGTYEQYF. The V gene is TRBV5-1, the J gene TRBJ2-7, with unresolved D. Germline CDR1 reads SGHRS; CDR2 reads YFSETQ. The ends were cut back, 0 bases at V and 2 bases at J, with 9 bases in the middle. This CDR3 comprises 14 residues.

The CDR3 nucleotides read TGTGCCAGCAGTTTCGGACTGGGACGCGAGGGGCAAGAGACCCAGTACTTC. It translates to CASSFGLGREGQETQYF. V gene TRBV12-3 or TRBV12-4 combines with J gene TRBJ2-5; D is possibly TRBD1 or TRBD2 (5 bases each). Trimming took off 3 bases at V and 2 bases at J, with 19 bases between the two ends. This CDR3 has 17 amino acids.

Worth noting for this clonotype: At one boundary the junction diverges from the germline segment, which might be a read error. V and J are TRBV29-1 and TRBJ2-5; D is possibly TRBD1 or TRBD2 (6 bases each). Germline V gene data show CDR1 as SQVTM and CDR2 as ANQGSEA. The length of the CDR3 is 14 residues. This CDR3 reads CSVQRGDGQETQCF. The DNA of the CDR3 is TGCAGCGTCCAGAGGGGGGACGGCCAAGAGACCCAGTGCTTC. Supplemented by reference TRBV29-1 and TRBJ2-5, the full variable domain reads SAVISQKPSRDICQRGTSLTIQCQVDSQVTMMFWYRQQPGQSLTLIATANQGSEATYESGFVIDKFPISRPNLTFSTLTVSNMSPEDSSIYLCSVQRGDGQETQCFGPGTRLLVL.

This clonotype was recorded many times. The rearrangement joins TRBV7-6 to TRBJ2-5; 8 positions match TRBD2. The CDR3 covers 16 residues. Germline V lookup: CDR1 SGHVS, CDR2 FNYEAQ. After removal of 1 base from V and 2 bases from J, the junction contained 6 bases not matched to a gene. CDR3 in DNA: TGTGCCAGCAGCTTAGGACTAGCGCCTAGGCAAGAGACCCAGTACTTC. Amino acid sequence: CASSLGLAPRQETQYF.

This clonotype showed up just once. In nucleotides, the CDR3 is TGTGCCAGCAGCAGCCAGGGGGGATCTAATGAAAAACTGTTTTTT. Its translation is CASSSQGGSNEKLFF. The chain carries TRBV5-4 and TRBJ1-4; 7 bases map to TRBD1. V was pared by 4 bases and J by 3 bases, with 6 bases of the junction left unmatched. Germline V gene lookup returns CDR1 SGHNT and CDR2 YYREEE (reference sequence). The CDR3 consists of 15 residues.

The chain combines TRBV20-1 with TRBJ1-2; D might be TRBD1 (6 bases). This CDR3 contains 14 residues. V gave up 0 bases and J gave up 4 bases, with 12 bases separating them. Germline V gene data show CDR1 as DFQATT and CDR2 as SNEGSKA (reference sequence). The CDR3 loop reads CSARDHRDTYGYTF. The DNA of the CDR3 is TGCAGTGCTAGAGACCACAGGGATACCTATGGCTACACCTTC.

The CDR3 DNA reads as TGTGCCAGCAGTAGACAGGGGATGAGCAATCAGCCCCAGCATTTT. As protein: CASSRQGMSNQPQHF. The gene calls are TRBV12-3 or TRBV12-4 and TRBJ1-5; 8 positions agree with TRBD1. Losses at the gene ends were 5 bases for V and 1 base for J; bases not matched to a gene: 4. The CDR3 loop spans 15 amino acids.

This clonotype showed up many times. Written as DNA, the CDR3 is TGTGCCAGCATTCCGCCCGGGACTTACTACGAGCAGTACTTC. Protein sequence: CASIPPGTYYEQYF. This rearrangement joins TRBV2 to TRBJ2-7; weak D call: TRBD2 (6 bases). Germline values: CDR1 SNHLY, CDR2 FYNNEI. Trimming cost V 7 bases and J 3 bases, with 16 bases left between them. The length of the CDR3 is 14 residues.

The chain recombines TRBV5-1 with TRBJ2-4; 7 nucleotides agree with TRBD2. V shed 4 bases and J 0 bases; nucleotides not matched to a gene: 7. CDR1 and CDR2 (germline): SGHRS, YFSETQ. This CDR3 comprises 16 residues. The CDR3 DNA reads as TGCGCCAGCAGCGTGACGGGGGGAAGAGCCAAAAACATTCAGTACTTC. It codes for CASSVTGGRAKNIQYF. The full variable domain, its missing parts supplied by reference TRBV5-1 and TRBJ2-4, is KAGVTQTPRYLIKTRGQQVTLSCSPISGHRSVSWYQQTPGQGLQFLFEYFSETQRNKGNFPGRFSGRQFSNSRSEMNVSTLELGDSALYLCASSVTGGRAKNIQYFGAGTRLSVL.

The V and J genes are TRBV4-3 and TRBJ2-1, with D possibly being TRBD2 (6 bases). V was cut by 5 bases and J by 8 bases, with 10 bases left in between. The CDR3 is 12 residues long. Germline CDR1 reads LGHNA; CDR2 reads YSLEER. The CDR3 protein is CASSATSYEQFF. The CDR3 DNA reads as TGCGCCAGCAGCGCCACTAGCTATGAGCAGTTCTTC.

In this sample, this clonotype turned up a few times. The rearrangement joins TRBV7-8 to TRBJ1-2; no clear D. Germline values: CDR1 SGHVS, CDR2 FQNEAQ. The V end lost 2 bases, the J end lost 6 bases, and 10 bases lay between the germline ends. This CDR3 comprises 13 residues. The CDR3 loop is CASSLSERDGYTF. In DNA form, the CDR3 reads TGTGCCAGCAGCTTATCAGAGAGGGATGGCTACACCTTC.

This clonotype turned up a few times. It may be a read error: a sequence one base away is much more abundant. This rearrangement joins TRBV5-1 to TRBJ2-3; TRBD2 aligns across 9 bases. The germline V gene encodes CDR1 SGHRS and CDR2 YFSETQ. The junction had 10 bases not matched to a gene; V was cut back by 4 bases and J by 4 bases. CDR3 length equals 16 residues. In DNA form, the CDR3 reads TGCGCCAGCAGCGTCGGACTAGCGCACAGCGCAGATACGCAGTATTTT. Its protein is CASSVGLAHSADTQYF.

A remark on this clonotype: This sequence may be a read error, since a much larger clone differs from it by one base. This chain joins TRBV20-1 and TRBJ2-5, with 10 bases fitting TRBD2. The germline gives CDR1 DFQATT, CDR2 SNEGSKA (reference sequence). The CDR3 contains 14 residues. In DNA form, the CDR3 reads TGCAGGGCTAGAGGTTCTAGCGGGAGCGAGACCCAGTACTTC. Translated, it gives CRARGSSGSETQYF.

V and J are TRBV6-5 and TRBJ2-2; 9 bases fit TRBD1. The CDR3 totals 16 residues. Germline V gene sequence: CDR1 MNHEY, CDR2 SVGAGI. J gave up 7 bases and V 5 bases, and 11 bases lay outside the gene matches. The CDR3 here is CASSRSGQGSIGELFF. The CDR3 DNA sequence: TGTGCCAGCAGTCGATCGGGACAGGGTTCCATCGGGGAGCTGTTTTTT.